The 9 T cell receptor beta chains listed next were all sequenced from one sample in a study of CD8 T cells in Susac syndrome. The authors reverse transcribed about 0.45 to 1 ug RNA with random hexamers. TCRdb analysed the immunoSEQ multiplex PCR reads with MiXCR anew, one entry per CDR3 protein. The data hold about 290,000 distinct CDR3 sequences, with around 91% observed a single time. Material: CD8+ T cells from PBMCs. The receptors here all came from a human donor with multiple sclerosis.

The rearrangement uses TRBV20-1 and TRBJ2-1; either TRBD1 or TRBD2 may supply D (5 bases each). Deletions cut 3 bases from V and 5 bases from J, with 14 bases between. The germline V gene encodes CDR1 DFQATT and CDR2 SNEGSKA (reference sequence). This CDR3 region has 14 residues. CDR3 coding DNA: TGCAGTGCTAGGGGGGACCGTCAACACAATGAGCAGTTCTTC. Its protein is CSARGDRQHNEQFF.

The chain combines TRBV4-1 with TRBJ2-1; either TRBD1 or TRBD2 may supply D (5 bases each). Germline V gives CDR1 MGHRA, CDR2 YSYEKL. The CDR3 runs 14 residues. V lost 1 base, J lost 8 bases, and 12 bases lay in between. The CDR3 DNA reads TGCGCCAGCAGCCAAGGCGGGTGGGACCATGAGCAGTTCTTC. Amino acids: CASSQGGWDHEQFF.

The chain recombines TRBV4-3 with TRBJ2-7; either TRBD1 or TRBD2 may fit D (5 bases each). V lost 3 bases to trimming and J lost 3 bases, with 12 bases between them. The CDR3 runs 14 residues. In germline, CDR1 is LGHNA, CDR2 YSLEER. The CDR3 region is CASSQIGGGYEQYF. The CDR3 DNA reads TGCGCCAGCAGCCAGATAGGTGGGGGCTACGAGCAGTACTTC.

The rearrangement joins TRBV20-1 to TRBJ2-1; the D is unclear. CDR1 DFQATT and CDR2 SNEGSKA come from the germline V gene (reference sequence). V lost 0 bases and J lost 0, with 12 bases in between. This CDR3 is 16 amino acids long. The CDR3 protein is CSARDDALHSYNEQFF. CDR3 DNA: TGCAGTGCTAGAGATGATGCCCTACACTCCTACAATGAGCAGTTCTTC.

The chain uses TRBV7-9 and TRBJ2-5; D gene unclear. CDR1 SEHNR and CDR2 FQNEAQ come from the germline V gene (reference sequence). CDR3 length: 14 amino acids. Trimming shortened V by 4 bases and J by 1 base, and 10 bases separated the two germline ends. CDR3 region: CASSWSAFQETQYF. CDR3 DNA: TGTGCCAGCAGCTGGAGCGCCTTCCAAGAGACCCAGTACTTC.

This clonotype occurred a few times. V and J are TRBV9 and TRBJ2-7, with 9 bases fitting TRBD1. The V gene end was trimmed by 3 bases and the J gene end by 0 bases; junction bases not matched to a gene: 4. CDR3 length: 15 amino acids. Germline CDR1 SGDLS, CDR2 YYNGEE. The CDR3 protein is CASSAGTGSSYEQYF. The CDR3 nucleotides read TGTGCCAGCAGCGCCGGGACAGGGAGCTCCTACGAGCAGTACTTC.

CDR3: CASSIGPRGKSSYNEQFF. In DNA, the CDR3 is TGTGCCAGTAGCATTGGGCCGCGGGGGAAAAGCTCCTACAATGAGCAGTTCTTC. The V gene is TRBV19, the J gene TRBJ2-1; TRBD2 matches 7 bases. From germline, CDR1 is LNHDA and CDR2 SQIVND (reference sequence). The CDR3 totals 18 residues. Trimming at V came to 6 bases and at J to 0 bases, leaving 14 bases not matched to a gene.

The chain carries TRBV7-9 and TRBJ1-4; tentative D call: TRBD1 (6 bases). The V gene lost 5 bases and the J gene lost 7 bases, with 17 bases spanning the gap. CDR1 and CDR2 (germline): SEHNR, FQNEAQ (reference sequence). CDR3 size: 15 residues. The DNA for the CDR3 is TGTGCCAGCAGCCCAGTGGGGGGCACAGCTGAAAAACTGTTTTTT. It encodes CASSPVGGTAEKLFF. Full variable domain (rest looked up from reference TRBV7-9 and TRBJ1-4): DTGVSQNPRHKITKRGQNVTFRCDPISEHNRLYWYRQTLGQGPEFLTYFQNEAQLEKSRLLSDRFSAERPKGSFSTLEIQRTEQGDSAMYLCASSPVGGTAEKLFFGSGTQLSVL.

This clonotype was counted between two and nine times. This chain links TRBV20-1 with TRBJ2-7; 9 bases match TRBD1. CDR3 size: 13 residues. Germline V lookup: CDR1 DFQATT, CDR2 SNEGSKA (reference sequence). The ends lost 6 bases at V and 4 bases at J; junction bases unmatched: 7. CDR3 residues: CSAEGTGTYEQYF. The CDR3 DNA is TGCAGTGCAGAAGGGACAGGGACTTACGAGCAGTACTTC.